These 3 T cell receptor beta chains were all obtained from the same sample, sequenced in a study of CD8 T cells in ankylosing spondylitis. General study findings and limits: One TCR beta motif, made up of roughly eight highly homologous variants, appeared characteristic of ankylosing spondylitis blood.

Their antigen targets remain unknown. Each CDR3 protein is one row after TCRdb ran MiXCR on the 5' RACE reads. The table records some 700,000 distinct CDR3 sequences, 19% of them present only once. The sequencing input was blood, either unsorted or a sorted T cell fraction (not recorded which). Source of these receptors: a male donor with ankylosing spondylitis.

The genes are TRBV7-9 and TRBJ2-2; the match to TRBD1 covers 9 bases. Germline loops: CDR1 SEHNR, CDR2 FQNEAQ (reference sequence). J lost 6 bases, V lost 4 bases, and 12 bases had no gene match. The CDR3 consists of 17 residues. CDR3 sequence (DNA): TGTGCCAGCAGCTCTCCACCGGGACAGGGCGACTCCGGGGAGCTGTTTTTT. Its translation: CASSSPPGQGDSGELFF.

This clonotype appeared many times. The rearrangement links TRBV12-3 or TRBV12-4 to TRBJ2-7; a weak D match, TRBD2 (5 bases). The CDR3 extends over 13 amino acids. V lost 4 bases to trimming and J lost 4 bases, with 11 bases between them. CDR3 DNA sequence: TGTGCCAGCAGTTCGGGGATCTCATACGAGCAGTACTTC. Protein product: CASSSGISYEQYF.

V usage is TRBV13 and J usage is TRBJ2-1, with 7 bases lining up with TRBD2. Germline V gives CDR1 PRHDT, CDR2 FYEKMQ (reference sequence). This CDR3 is 20 amino acids long. The ends lost 1 base at V and 4 bases at J; junction bases unmatched: 19. The CDR3 DNA follows: TGTGCCAGCAGCTTAGATGCGGGAGCCCGGACGGGCCTTAGTTACAATGAGCAGTTCTTC. It encodes CASSLDAGARTGLSYNEQFF.